A single sample gave rise to the 5 T cell receptor beta chains below, sequenced in a study of Graves' ophthalmopathy and Graves' hyperthyroidism. Beta-chain TCR CDR3 regions were amplified from RNA transcripts. An opening RT-PCR round employed HTBI primers and preceded a second-round multiplex PCR. One entry per CDR3 protein results from TCRdb running MiXCR on the multiplex PCR reads. This sample has 30,000 to 50,000 distinct CDR3 sequences; approximately 50% occur once, and the top ten carry under 30%. The sample taken for sequencing was peripheral blood. The receptor set was obtained from an adult woman with stable Graves' hyperthyroidism.

The chain joins TRBV29-1 to TRBJ1-5; 8 bases are shared with TRBD1. CDR1 SQVTM and CDR2 ANQGSEA come from the germline V gene. Trimming took 6 bases from V and 4 from J; bases not matched to a gene: 5. The CDR3 runs to 13 residues. The CDR3 bases are TGCAGCGTGGAGACAGGGGTAAATCAGCCCCAGCATTTT. This gives the protein CSVETGVNQPQHF.

Ten or more counts support this clonotype. The chain combines TRBV5-6 with TRBJ1-4, with D perhaps matching TRBD1 (6 bases). Germline-derived CDR1 and CDR2 are SGHDT and YYEEEE. Between the trimmed V and J ends, which lost 6 bases and 8 bases, there was a span of 14 bases. The CDR3 consists of 13 residues. The CDR3 is CASKSWGGEKLFF. CDR3 DNA: TGTGCCAGCAAATCGTGGGGGGGCGAAAAACTGTTTTTT.

This clonotype was detected only a few times. The V and J genes are TRBV29-1 and TRBJ1-2, with 9 bases fitting TRBD1. This CDR3 contains 12 residues. Germline V CDR1 and CDR2: SQVTM, ANQGSEA. V shed 6 bases, J shed 5 bases, and the junction held 4 bases outside the gene matches. The CDR3 loop is CSVMGQGYGYTF. CDR3 sequence (DNA): TGCAGCGTGATGGGACAGGGATATGGCTACACCTTC. The full variable domain, completed using reference TRBV29-1 and TRBJ1-2, is SAVISQKPSRDICQRGTSLTIQCQVDSQVTMMFWYRQQPGQSLTLIATANQGSEATYESGFVIDKFPISRPNLTFSTLTVSNMSPEDSSIYLCSVMGQGYGYTFGSGTRLTVV.

This clonotype was picked up many times. This chain joins TRBV5-6 and TRBJ1-1, with D possibly TRBD1 on 5 matching bases. Germline assignment: CDR1 SGHDT and CDR2 YYEEEE. Trimming cost V 4 bases and J 3 bases, with 13 bases left between them. The CDR3 is 14 residues long. CDR3 nucleotides: TGTGCCAGCAGCCCGTCCGGGACCGACACTGAAGCTTTCTTT. It is translated as CASSPSGTDTEAFF. The full variable domain, with the rest looked up from reference TRBV5-6 and TRBJ1-1, is DAGVTQSPTHLIKTRGQQVTLRCSPKSGHDTVSWYQQALGQGPQFIFQYYEEEERQRGNFPDRFSGHQFPNYSSELNVNALLLGDSALYLCASSPSGTDTEAFFGQGTRLTVV.

Of note for this clonotype: The junction differs from germline at one of its ends, possibly a read error. The chain recombines TRBV10-1 with TRBJ1-4; D call uncertain. This CDR3 is 9 amino acids long. Germline V gives CDR1 WNHNN, CDR2 SYGVQD (reference sequence). The CDR3 nucleotides read TGCGCCAGCAACACCCTCGGTGCTTTT. It specifies CASNTLGAF.